These 5 T cell receptor beta chains were sequenced from one sample in a study of blood T cell repertoires in COVID-19. Only in-frame clones appear in the TCRdb table, and some are missing; sequencing was by immunoSEQ multiplex PCR. This sample carries 70,000 to 95,000 clones, approximately 92% of them seen once, and the ten largest clones take approximately 6%. Sequenced: peripheral blood. The source of these receptors is a woman in her sixties or seventies with active COVID-19.

The chain combines TRBV5-5 with TRBJ1-1; D perhaps matches TRBD1 (6 bases). Trimming left V 2 bases short and J 2 bases short, with 10 bases between. Germline CDR1 SGHKS, CDR2 YYEKEE (reference sequence). The CDR3 extends over 14 amino acids. The DNA for the CDR3 is TGTGCCAGCAGCTTTCACAGGGTCAACACTGAAGCTTTCTTT. It codes for CASSFHRVNTEAFF.

J is TRBJ2-7 and V is TRBV5-1, with 8 bases identical to TRBD1. The J segment lost 5 bases and the V segment lost 4 bases, leaving 5 bases of the junction unmatched. The CDR3 runs to 13 residues. The germline gives CDR1 SGHRS, CDR2 YFSETQ. The CDR3 coding sequence is TGCGCCAGCAGCCAGACAGGGGAGAACGAGCAGTACTTC. This translates into CASSQTGENEQYF.

This chain uses TRBV24-1 with TRBJ1-6; 7 nucleotides agree with TRBD1. This CDR3 contains 13 residues. With V trimmed by 7 bases and J by 9 bases, 5 bases remained unmatched. Germline values: CDR1 KGHDR, CDR2 SFDVKD. The CDR3 here is CATRQTGTSPLHF. The CDR3 DNA reads as TGTGCCACCAGACAGACAGGGACTTCACCCCTCCACTTT.

As DNA, the CDR3 is TGTGCCAGCAGTCCCACCCGGGTCCGGGCGGGTGGCTACACCTTC. Translated: CASSPTRVRAGGYTF. The chain couples TRBV28 to TRBJ1-2; unclear D gene. The CDR3 spans 15 residues. In germline, CDR1 is MDHEN, CDR2 SYDVKM. Trimming pared 5 bases from V and 7 bases from J, leaving 20 bases between.

The chain links TRBV19 to TRBJ2-5, with D possibly TRBD1 on 6 matching bases. The CDR3 consists of 13 residues. The germline CDR1 and CDR2 sequences are LNHDA and SQIVND (reference sequence). Deletions cut 4 bases from V and 2 bases from J, with 8 bases between. CDR3 DNA sequence: TGTGCCAGTAGTACAGGGGTGCAAGAGACCCAGTACTTC. Its protein is CASSTGVQETQYF.